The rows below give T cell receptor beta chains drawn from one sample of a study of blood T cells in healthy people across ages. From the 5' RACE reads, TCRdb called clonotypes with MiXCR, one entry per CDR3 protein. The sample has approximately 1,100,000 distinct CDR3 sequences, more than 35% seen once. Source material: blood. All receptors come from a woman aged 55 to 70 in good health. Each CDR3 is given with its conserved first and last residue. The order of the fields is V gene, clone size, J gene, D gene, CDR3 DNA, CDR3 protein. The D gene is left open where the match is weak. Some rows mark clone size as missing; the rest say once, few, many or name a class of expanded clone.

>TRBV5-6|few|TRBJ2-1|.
TGTGCCAGCAGCGTCGGACTCGGGCAGTTCTTC
CASSVGLGQFF
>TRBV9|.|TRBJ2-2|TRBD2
TGTGCCAGCAGCGGGGGCGGGAGCCGGGAGCTGTTTTTT
CASSGGGSRELFF
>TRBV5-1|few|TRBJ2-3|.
TGCGCCAGCAGCTTGTACGGTGGAGGCACAGATACGCAGTATTTT
CASSLYGGGTDTQYF
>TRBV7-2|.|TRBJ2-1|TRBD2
TGTGCCAGCAGCTTTGTAGCGGGAGACTACAATGAGCAGTTCTTC
CASSFVAGDYNEQFF
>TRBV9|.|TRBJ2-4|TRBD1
TGTGCCAGCAGCGTAGCTACACAGGGGGCCAGCATTCAGTACTTC
CASSVATQGASIQYF
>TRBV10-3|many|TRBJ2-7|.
TGTGCCATCACCCAGGGGCCTAGCGACGAGCAGTACTTC
CAITQGPSDEQYF
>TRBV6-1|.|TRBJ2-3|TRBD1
TGTGCCAGCAGTGGCGAGGGACAGTACTACACAGATACGCAGTATTTT
CASSGEGQYYTDTQYF
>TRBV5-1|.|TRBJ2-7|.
TGCGCCAGCAGCTTGGGTGGCCAGGGAGGCTCCGACGAGCAGTACTTC
CASSLGGQGGSDEQYF
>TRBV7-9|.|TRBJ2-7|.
TGTGCCAGCAGCTTACAGGGACTTGGGCAGGGGGTAATGTACTTC
CASSLQGLGQGVMYF
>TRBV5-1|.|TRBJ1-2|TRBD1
TGCGCCAGCAGCCTCGGGACAGGGGTACCTAACTATGGCTACACCTTC
CASSLGTGVPNYGYTF
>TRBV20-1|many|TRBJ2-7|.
TGCAGTGCTAGAGATAGGACCTCCTACGAGCAGTACTTC
CSARDRTSYEQYF
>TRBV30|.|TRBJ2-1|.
TGTGCCTGGAGTGGCAGGGTAGAGGAGCAGTTCTTC
CAWSGRVEEQFF
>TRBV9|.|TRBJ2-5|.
TGTGCCAGCAGCCTCGACGGGGCAGGTAAATCGGAGATCCAGTACTTC
CASSLDGAGKSEIQYF
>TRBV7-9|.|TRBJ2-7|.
TGTGCCAGCAGCTTAGAAAACAGGAGACAGGGAGGCGAGCAGTACTTC
CASSLENRRQGGEQYF
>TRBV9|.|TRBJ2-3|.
TGTGCCAGCAGCGAGTCAAGTGTCGCAGATACGCAGTATTTT
CASSESSVADTQYF
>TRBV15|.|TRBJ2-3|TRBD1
TGTGCCACCAGCAGAGATCCAGGGGGAGCAGATACGCAGTATTTT
CATSRDPGGADTQYF
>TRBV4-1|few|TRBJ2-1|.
TGCGCCAGCAGCCCGATAGTTCGTAGCGGTACCTACAATGAGCAGTTCTTC
CASSPIVRSGTYNEQFF
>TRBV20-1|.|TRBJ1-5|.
TGCAGTGCTAGAAAAGATGGGGTAGAGCCCCAGCATTTT
CSARKDGVEPQHF
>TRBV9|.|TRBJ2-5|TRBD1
TGTGCCAGCAGCTCCCGGACAGGGGAGTCCGAGACCCAGTACTTC
CASSSRTGESETQYF
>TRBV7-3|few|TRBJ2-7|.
TGTGCCAGCAGCTCAGGGGCAGGGAGGAACGAGCAGTACTTC
CASSSGAGRNEQYF